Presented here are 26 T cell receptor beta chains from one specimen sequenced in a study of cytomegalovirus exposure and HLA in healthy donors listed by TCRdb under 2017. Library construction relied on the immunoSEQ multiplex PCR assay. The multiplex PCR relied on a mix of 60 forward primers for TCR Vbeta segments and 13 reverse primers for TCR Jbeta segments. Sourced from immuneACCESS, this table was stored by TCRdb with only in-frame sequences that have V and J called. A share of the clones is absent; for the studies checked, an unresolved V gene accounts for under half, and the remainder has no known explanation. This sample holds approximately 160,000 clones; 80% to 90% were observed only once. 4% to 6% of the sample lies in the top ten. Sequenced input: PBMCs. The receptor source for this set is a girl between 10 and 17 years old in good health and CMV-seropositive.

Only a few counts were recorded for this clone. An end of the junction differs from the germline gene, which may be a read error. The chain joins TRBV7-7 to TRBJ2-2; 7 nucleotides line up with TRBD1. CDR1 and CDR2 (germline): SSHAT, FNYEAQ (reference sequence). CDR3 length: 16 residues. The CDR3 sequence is CASSLARDRNTGELFF. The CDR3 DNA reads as TGTGCTAGCAGCTTAGCCCGGGACAGGAACACCGGGGAGCTGTTTTTT.

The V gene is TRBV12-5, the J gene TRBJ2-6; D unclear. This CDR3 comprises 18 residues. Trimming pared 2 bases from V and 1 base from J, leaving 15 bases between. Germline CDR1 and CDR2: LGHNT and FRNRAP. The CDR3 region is CASGLLPSSESGANVLTF. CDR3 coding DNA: TGTGCTAGTGGTTTGCTCCCCTCCAGTGAATCTGGGGCCAACGTCCTGACTTTC.

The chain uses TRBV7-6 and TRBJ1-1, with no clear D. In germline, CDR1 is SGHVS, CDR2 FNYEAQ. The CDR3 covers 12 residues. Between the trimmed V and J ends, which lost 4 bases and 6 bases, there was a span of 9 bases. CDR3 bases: TGTGCCAGCAGCTCCAGCGGGGCTGAAGCTTTCTTT. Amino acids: CASSSSGAEAFF. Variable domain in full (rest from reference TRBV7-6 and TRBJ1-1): GAGVSQSPRYKVTKRGQDVALRCDPISGHVSLYWYRQALGQGPEFLTYFNYEAQQDKSGLPNDRFSAERPEGSISTLTIQRTEQRDSAMYRCASSSSGAEAFFGQGTRLTVV.

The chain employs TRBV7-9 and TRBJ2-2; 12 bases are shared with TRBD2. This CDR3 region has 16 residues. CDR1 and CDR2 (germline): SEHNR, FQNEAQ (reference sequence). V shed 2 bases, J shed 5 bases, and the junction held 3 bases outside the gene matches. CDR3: CASSLRLAGVTGELFF. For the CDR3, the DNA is TGTGCCAGCAGCTTACGACTAGCGGGGGTAACCGGGGAGCTGTTTTTT.

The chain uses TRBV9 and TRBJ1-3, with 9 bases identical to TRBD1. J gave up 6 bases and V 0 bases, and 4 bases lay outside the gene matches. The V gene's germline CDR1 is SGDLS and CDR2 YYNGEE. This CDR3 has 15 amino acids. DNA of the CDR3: TGTGCCAGCAGCGTAGAGGACAGGGGTGAAAACACCATATATTTT. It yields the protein CASSVEDRGENTIYF.

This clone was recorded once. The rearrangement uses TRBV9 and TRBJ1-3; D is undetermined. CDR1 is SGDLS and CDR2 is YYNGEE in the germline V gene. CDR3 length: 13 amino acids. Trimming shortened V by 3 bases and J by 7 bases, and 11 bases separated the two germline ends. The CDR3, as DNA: TGTGCCAGCAGCGGCGAGGTCCCGAACACCATATATTTT. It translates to CASSGEVPNTIYF.

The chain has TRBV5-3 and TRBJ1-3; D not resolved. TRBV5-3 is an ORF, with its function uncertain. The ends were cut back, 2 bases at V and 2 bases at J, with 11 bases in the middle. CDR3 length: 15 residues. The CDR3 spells CARSFVSYPGNTIYF. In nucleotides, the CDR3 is TGTGCCAGAAGCTTTGTCTCCTACCCTGGAAACACCATATATTTT.

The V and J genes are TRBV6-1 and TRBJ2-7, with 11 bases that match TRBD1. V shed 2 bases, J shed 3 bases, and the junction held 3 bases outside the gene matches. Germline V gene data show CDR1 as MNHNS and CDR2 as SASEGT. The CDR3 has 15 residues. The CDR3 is CASSEIGTGGYEQYF. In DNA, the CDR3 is TGTGCCAGCAGTGAAATTGGGACAGGGGGCTACGAGCAGTACTTC.

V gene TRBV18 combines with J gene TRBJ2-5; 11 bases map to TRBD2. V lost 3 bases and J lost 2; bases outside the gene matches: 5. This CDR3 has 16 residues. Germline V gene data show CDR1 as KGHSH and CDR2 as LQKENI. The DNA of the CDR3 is TGTGCCAGCTCACCGGGACTAGCGGTACAACAAGAGACCCAGTACTTC. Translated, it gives CASSPGLAVQQETQYF.

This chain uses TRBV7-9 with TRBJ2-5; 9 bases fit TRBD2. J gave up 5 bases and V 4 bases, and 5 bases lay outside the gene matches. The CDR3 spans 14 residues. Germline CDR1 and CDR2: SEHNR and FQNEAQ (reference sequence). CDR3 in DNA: TGTGCCAGCAGCTCGGCGGGGGGGAGTGAGACCCAGTACTTC. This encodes CASSSAGGSETQYF.

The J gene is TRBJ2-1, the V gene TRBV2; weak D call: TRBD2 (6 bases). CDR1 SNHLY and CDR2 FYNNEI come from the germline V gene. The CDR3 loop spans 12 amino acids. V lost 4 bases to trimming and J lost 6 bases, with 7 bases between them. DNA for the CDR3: TGTGCCAGCAGTGCCGGGGGCAATGAGCAGTTCTTC. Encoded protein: CASSAGGNEQFF.

CDR3 protein: CASSLETPNTEAFF. CDR3 in DNA: TGTGCCAGCAGCTTAGAGACACCGAACACTGAAGCTTTCTTT. V is TRBV7-8 and J is TRBJ1-1; no clear D. Trimming pared 1 base from V and 1 base from J, leaving 7 bases between. The CDR3 spans 14 residues. Germline CDR1 is SGHVS and CDR2 is FQNEAQ. Complete variable domain (other parts from reference TRBV7-8 and TRBJ1-1): GAGVSQSPRYKVAKRGQDVALRCDPISGHVSLFWYQQALGQGPEFLTYFQNEAQLDKSGLPSDRFFAERPEGSVSTLKIQRTQQEDSAVYLCASSLETPNTEAFFGQGTRLTVV.

The chain's CDR3 is CASSHEEAEGNEQFF. The CDR3 DNA reads as TGTGCCAGCAGCCACGAGGAAGCGGAGGGCAATGAGCAGTTCTTC. This rearrangement joins TRBV4-2 to TRBJ2-1; TRBD2 might be the D (6 bases). Germline values: CDR1 LGHNA, CDR2 YNFKEQ. Trimming took 3 bases from V and 6 from J, leaving 15 bases between them. This CDR3 is built from 15 residues.

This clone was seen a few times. The CDR3 sequence is CASPTAAASSYEQYF. In nucleotides, the CDR3 is TGCGCCAGCCCTACAGCGGCGGCAAGCTCCTACGAGCAGTACTTC. The rearrangement links TRBV4-1 to TRBJ2-7, with D possibly being TRBD2 (5 bases). CDR1 MGHRA and CDR2 YSYEKL come from the germline V gene. The V end lost 8 bases, the J end lost 0 bases, and 17 bases lay between the germline ends. The length of the CDR3 is 15 residues.

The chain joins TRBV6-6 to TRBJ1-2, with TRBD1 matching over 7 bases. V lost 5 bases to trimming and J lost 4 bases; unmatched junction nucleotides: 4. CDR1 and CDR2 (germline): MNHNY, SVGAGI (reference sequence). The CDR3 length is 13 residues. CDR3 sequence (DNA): TGTGCCAGCAGTCCGGGACAGTTCTATGGCTACACCTTC. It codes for CASSPGQFYGYTF.

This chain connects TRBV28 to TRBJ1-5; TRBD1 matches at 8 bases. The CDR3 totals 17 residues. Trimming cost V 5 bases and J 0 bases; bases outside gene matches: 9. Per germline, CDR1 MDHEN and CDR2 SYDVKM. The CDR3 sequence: CASSPLLTGDSNQPQHF. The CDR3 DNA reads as TGTGCCAGCAGTCCCCTTTTGACAGGGGATAGCAATCAGCCCCAGCATTTT.

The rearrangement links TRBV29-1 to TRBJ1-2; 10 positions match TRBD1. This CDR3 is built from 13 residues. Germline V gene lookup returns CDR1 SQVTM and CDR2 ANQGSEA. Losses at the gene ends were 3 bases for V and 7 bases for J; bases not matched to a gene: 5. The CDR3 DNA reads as TGCAGCGTTGAGTGGGGACAGGGGTCTGGCTACACCTTC. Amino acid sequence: CSVEWGQGSGYTF. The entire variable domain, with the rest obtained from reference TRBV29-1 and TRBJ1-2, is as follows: SAVISQKPSRDICQRGTSLTIQCQVDSQVTMMFWYRQQPGQSLTLIATANQGSEATYESGFVIDKFPISRPNLTFSTLTVSNMSPEDSSIYLCSVEWGQGSGYTFGSGTRLTVV.

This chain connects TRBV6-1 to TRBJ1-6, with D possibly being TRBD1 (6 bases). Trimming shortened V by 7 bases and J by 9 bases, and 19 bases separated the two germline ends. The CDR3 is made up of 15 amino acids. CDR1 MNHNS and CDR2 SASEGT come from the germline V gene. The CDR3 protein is CASTQLGGAVSPLHF. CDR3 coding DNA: TGTGCCAGCACTCAGTTGGGGGGGGCCGTTTCACCCCTCCACTTT.

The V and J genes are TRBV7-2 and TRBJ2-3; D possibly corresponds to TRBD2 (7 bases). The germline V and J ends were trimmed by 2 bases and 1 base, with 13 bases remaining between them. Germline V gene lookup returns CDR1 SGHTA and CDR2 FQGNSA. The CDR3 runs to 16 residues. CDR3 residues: CASSLTGGQGTDTQYF. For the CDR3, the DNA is TGTGCCAGCAGCTTAACGGGGGGCCAGGGCACAGATACGCAGTATTTT.

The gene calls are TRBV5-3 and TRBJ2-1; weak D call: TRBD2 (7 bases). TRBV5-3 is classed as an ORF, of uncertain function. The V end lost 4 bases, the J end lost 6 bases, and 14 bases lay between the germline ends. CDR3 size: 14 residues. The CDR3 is CARSGPGGLNEQFF. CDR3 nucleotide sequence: TGTGCCAGAAGCGGGCCGGGGGGCCTCAATGAGCAGTTCTTC.

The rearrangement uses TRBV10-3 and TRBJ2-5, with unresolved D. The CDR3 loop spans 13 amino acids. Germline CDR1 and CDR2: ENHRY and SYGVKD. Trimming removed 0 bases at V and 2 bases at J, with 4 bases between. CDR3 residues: CAISESTQETQYF. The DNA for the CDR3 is TGTGCCATCAGTGAGTCGACTCAAGAGACCCAGTACTTC.

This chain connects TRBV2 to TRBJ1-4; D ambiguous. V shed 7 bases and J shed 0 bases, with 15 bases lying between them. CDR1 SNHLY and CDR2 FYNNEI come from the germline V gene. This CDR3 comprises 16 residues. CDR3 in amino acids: CASTQHGDATNEKLFF. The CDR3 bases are TGTGCCAGCACCCAACACGGGGATGCAACTAATGAAAAACTGTTTTTT.

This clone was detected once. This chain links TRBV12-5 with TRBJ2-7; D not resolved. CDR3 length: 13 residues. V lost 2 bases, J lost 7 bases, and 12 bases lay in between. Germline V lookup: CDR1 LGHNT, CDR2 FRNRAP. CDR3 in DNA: TGTGCTAGTGGTTTGACGCAGATCAGGGAGCAGTACTTC. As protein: CASGLTQIREQYF.

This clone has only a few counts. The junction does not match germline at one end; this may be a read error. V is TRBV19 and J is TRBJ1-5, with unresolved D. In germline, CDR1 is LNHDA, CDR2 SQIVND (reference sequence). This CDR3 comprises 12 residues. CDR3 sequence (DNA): TGTGCCAGTAGGATAGCAAATCAGCCCCAGCATTTT. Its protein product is CASRIANQPQHF.

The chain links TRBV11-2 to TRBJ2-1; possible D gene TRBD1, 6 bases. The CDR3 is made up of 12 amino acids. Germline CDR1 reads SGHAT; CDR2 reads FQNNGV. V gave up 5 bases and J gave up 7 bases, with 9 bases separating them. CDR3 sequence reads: CASSPTGNEQFF. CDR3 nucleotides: TGTGCCAGCAGCCCCACAGGGAATGAGCAGTTCTTC.

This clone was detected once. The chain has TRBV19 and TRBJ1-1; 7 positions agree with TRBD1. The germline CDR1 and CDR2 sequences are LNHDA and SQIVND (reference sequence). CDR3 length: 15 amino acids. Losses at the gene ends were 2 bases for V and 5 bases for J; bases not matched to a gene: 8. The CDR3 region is CASSIRGRPDTEAFF. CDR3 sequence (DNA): TGTGCCAGTAGTATAAGGGGGCGACCGGATACTGAAGCTTTCTTT.